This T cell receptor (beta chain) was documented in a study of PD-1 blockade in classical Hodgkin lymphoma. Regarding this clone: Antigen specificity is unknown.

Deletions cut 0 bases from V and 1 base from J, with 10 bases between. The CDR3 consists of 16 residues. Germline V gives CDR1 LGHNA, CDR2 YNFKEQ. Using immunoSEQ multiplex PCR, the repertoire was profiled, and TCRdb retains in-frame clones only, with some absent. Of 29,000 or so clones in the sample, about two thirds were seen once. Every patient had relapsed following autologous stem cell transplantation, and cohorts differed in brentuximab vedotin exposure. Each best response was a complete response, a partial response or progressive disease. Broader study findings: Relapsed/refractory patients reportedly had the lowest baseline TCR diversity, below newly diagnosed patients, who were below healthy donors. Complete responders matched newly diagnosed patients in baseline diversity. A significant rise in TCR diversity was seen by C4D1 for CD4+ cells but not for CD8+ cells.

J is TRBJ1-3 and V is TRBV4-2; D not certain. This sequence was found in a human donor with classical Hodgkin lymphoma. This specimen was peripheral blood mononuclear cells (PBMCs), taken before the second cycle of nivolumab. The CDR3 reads CASSQEVGSSGNTIYF. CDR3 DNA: TGTGCCAGCAGCCAAGAGGTAGGGTCTTCTGGAAACACCATATATTTT.